These 28 T cell receptor beta chains were all obtained from the same sample, sequenced in a study of cytomegalovirus exposure and HLA in healthy donors. A multiplex PCR was run with 60 Vbeta primers and 13 Jbeta primers. The method was immunoSEQ multiplex PCR; TCRdb's version includes in-frame clones alone and lacks a portion of them. The data hold approximately 130,000 clones, with roughly 84% observed a single time. The sample consisted of PBMCs. The receptors were sampled from a boy under 18 in good health and CMV-seronegative.

This rearrangement joins TRBV10-3 to TRBJ2-1; D perhaps matches TRBD2 (5 bases). The germline gives CDR1 ENHRY, CDR2 SYGVKD. Trimming cost V 6 bases and J 9 bases, with 21 bases left between them. The CDR3 runs 15 residues. This CDR3 reads CAISRGRDSSPEQFF. DNA for the CDR3: TGTGCCATCAGCCGAGGACGGGATAGTTCCCCTGAGCAGTTCTTC.

V and J are TRBV7-3 and TRBJ1-2, with 7 bases matching TRBD1. Germline CDR1 reads SGHTA; CDR2 reads FQGTGA. The CDR3 totals 13 residues. Trimming removed 5 bases from V and 5 bases from J; junction bases left unmatched: 5. CDR3: CASSPGTEYGYTF. CDR3 sequence (DNA): TGTGCCAGCAGCCCTGGGACAGAGTATGGCTACACCTTC. The full variable domain, with the rest looked up from reference TRBV7-3 and TRBJ1-2, is GAGVSQTPSNKVTEKGKYVELRCDPISGHTALYWYRQSLGQGPEFLIYFQGTGAADDSGLPNDRFFAVRPEGSVSTLKIQRTERGDSAVYLCASSPGTEYGYTFGSGTRLTVV.

The chain carries TRBV5-1 and TRBJ2-1; 9 bases map to TRBD1. This CDR3 is built from 15 residues. The junction had 7 bases not matched to a gene; V was cut back by 3 bases and J by 6 bases. The germline V gene has CDR1 SGHRS and CDR2 YFSETQ. CDR3 DNA sequence: TGCGCCAGCAGCTCCCGGGACAGGGACTTCAATGAGCAGTTCTTC. Translation gives CASSSRDRDFNEQFF.

The chain recombines TRBV28 with TRBJ2-7; D might be TRBD1 (6 bases). This CDR3 region has 14 residues. The V gene's germline CDR1 is MDHEN and CDR2 SYDVKM. Trimming removed 1 base from V and 2 bases from J, with 9 bases in between. The CDR3 nucleotides are TGTGCCAGCAGTTTATACAGGGTAACCTACGAGCAGTACTTC. Translated: CASSLYRVTYEQYF.

The chain employs TRBV9 and TRBJ1-2; 7 positions match TRBD1. Germline CDR1 reads SGDLS; CDR2 reads YYNGEE. The CDR3 has 13 residues. V was clipped by 6 bases and J by 4 bases; unmatched bases: 6. DNA of the CDR3: TGTGCCAGCACCGGACAGGTAACCTATGGCTACACCTTC. It specifies CASTGQVTYGYTF.

The chain has TRBV27 and TRBJ1-1, with 7 nucleotides matching TRBD1. Per the germline V gene, CDR1 is MNHEY and CDR2 is SMNVEV (reference sequence). The CDR3 is made up of 15 amino acids. J gave up 6 bases and V 5 bases, and 12 bases lay outside the gene matches. CDR3 sequence reads: CASSKFRGQRAEAFF. For the CDR3, the DNA is TGTGCCAGCAGTAAGTTTAGGGGGCAGAGAGCTGAAGCTTTCTTT.

In its sample, this clone was seen a few times. The gene calls are TRBV4-1 and TRBJ1-5; TRBD1 aligns across 11 bases. Germline CDR1 MGHRA, CDR2 YSYEKL. CDR3 size: 17 residues. V dropped 3 bases and J dropped 6; count of bases not matched to a gene: 10. CDR3 in amino acids: CASSHQGQGASAQPQHF. The DNA of the CDR3 is TGCGCCAGCAGCCACCAAGGACAGGGGGCATCGGCTCAGCCCCAGCATTTT.

The V gene is TRBV7-9, the J gene TRBJ2-1; 11 bases are a match to TRBD2. Germline loops: CDR1 SEHNR, CDR2 FQNEAQ (reference sequence). This CDR3 contains 15 residues. J gave up 7 bases and V 5 bases, and 7 bases lay outside the gene matches. The CDR3 here is CASSLLAGGENEQFF. The CDR3 DNA reads as TGTGCCAGCAGCCTTCTAGCGGGAGGTGAGAATGAGCAGTTCTTC.

CDR3 in DNA: TGTGCCAGCAGTACCTCAGGGGGCCTCCATCAGCCCCAGCATTTT. Its translation: CASSTSGGLHQPQHF. This rearrangement joins TRBV27 to TRBJ1-5; the match to TRBD1 covers 8 bases. Germline V CDR1 and CDR2: MNHEY, SMNVEV (reference sequence). The CDR3 length is 15 residues. V lost 5 bases, J lost 5 bases, and 8 bases stayed unmatched.

V usage is TRBV4-2 and J usage is TRBJ2-3; 9 bases line up with TRBD2. After removal of 1 base from V and 4 bases from J, the junction contained 12 bases not matched to a gene. Germline CDR1 is LGHNA and CDR2 is YNFKEQ. The CDR3 length is 18 residues. The CDR3 bases are TGTGCCAGCAGCCAAGGAGTTAGAGCGGGGGGTTTGTCAGATACGCAGTATTTT. It specifies CASSQGVRAGGLSDTQYF.

The chain couples TRBV7-2 to TRBJ2-6, with D possibly being TRBD1 (5 bases). Germline V gene sequence: CDR1 SGHTA, CDR2 FQGNSA. V dropped 5 bases and J dropped 4 bases, with 12 bases sitting between them. The CDR3 spans 15 residues. The CDR3 loop is CASSPRQFGANVLTF. The CDR3 DNA follows: TGTGCCAGCAGCCCTCGACAGTTCGGGGCCAACGTCCTGACTTTC.

V is TRBV19 and J is TRBJ2-3, with 9 bases lining up with TRBD1. This CDR3 spans 12 amino acids. CDR1 LNHDA and CDR2 SQIVND come from the germline V gene (reference sequence). Losses at the gene ends were 4 bases for V and 12 bases for J; bases not matched to a gene: 5. The CDR3, as DNA: TGTGCCAGTAGTAGTAGGACAGGGGCACAGTATTTT. This encodes CASSSRTGAQYF. Looking up the rest from reference TRBV19 and TRBJ2-3 gives the full variable domain: DGGITQSPKYLFRKEGQNVTLSCEQNLNHDAMYWYRQDPGQGLRLIYYSQIVNDFQKGDIAEGYSVSREKKESFPLTVTSAQKNPTAFYLCASSSRTGAQYFGPGTRLTVL.

This chain connects TRBV2 to TRBJ1-3, with 8 bases identical to TRBD1. CDR1 is SNHLY, CDR2 FYNNEI, per germline. The CDR3 extends over 16 amino acids. J was trimmed by 0 bases and V by 2 bases; bases with no gene match: 3. The CDR3 DNA sequence: TGTGCCAGCAGTGAAACCACAGGGGGCTCTGGAAACACCATATATTTT. The encoded protein is CASSETTGGSGNTIYF. Variable domain in full (rest from reference TRBV2 and TRBJ1-3): EPEVTQTPSHQVTQMGQEVILRCVPISNHLYFYWYRQILGQKVEFLVSFYNNEISEKSEIFDDQFSVERPDGSNFTLKIRSTKLEDSAMYFCASSETTGGSGNTIYFGEGSWLTVV.

CDR3: CASSQELAEDYLNIQYF. The CDR3 nucleotides read TGTGCCAGCAGCCAAGAGTTAGCGGAGGATTATTTAAACATTCAGTACTTC. The rearrangement joins TRBV4-2 to TRBJ2-4, with D perhaps TRBD2 (6 bases). The CDR3 covers 17 residues. The germline V gene has CDR1 LGHNA and CDR2 YNFKEQ. Trimming left V 0 bases short and J 6 bases short, with 18 bases between.

V usage is TRBV5-3 and J usage is TRBJ1-6; the D is unclear. TRBV5-3 is known as an ORF, though its function is uncertain. The CDR3 sequence is 18 residues long. The ends were cut back, 3 bases at V and 7 bases at J, with 23 bases in the middle. The CDR3 region is CARSSDKPPRRENSPLHF. In DNA, the CDR3 is TGTGCCAGAAGCTCCGATAAACCACCCCGCCGGGAGAATTCACCCCTCCACTTT.

V is TRBV6-1 and J is TRBJ2-5; D might be TRBD2 (6 bases). CDR3 size: 15 residues. Trimming removed 6 bases from V and 6 bases from J, with 20 bases in between. Germline V gene data show CDR1 as MNHNS and CDR2 as SASEGT. The CDR3 loop reads CASSPGTRLEKTQYF. The CDR3 bases are TGTGCCAGCAGCCCCGGGACTCGACTTGAAAAGACCCAGTACTTC.

This clone has just a few counts. V is TRBV6-5 and J is TRBJ1-1; D may be TRBD1 (5 bases). The CDR3 spans 14 residues. V shed 2 bases and J shed 4 bases, with 11 bases lying between them. Germline CDR1 MNHEY, CDR2 SVGAGI. The CDR3 loop reads CASSYQGIVTEAFF. CDR3 coding DNA: TGTGCCAGCAGTTACCAGGGTATCGTCACTGAAGCTTTCTTT.

The CDR3 region is CASGLHLGQVNTEAFF. The CDR3 DNA reads as TGTGCTAGTGGTTTGCACCTTGGGCAGGTGAACACTGAAGCTTTCTTT. The rearrangement joins TRBV12-5 to TRBJ1-1; D is ambiguous. Germline CDR1 is LGHNT and CDR2 is FRNRAP. Trimming stripped 2 bases from V and 0 bases from J, with 13 bases between. CDR3 length: 16 amino acids.

The chain uses TRBV6-1 and TRBJ2-4, with D uncertain. CDR1 is MNHNS and CDR2 is SASEGT in the germline V gene. V was shortened by 5 bases and J by 5 bases, with 4 bases between the two germline ends. CDR3 length equals 11 residues. The CDR3 region has the DNA TGTGCCAGCAGTCCAGAAAACATTCAGTACTTC. Translated, it gives CASSPENIQYF.

This chain uses TRBV13 with TRBJ2-2; the D gene is possibly TRBD2 (6 bases). Trimming removed 0 bases at V and 8 bases at J, with 13 bases between. This CDR3 region has 15 residues. Per the germline V gene, CDR1 is PRHDT and CDR2 is FYEKMQ (reference sequence). CDR3 amino acids: CASSLGALASGELFF. CDR3 DNA sequence: TGTGCCAGCAGCTTAGGAGCACTAGCTTCGGGGGAGCTGTTTTTT.

The rearrangement uses TRBV9 and TRBJ2-2; TRBD2 aligns across 9 bases. The junction had 2 bases not matched to a gene; V was cut back by 3 bases and J by 2 bases. Germline assignment: CDR1 SGDLS and CDR2 YYNGEE. The CDR3 totals 15 residues. The CDR3 protein is CASSGLAANTGELFF. The DNA for the CDR3 is TGTGCCAGCAGCGGACTAGCGGCAAACACCGGGGAGCTGTTTTTT.

V usage is TRBV7-2 and J usage is TRBJ1-2; TRBD1 aligns across 9 bases. Per the germline V gene, CDR1 is SGHTA and CDR2 is FQGNSA. Trimming removed 5 bases from V and 3 bases from J; junction bases left unmatched: 4. This CDR3 region has 14 residues. This CDR3 is CASSPRDRDYGYTF. CDR3 coding DNA: TGTGCCAGCAGCCCCCGGGACAGGGACTATGGCTACACCTTC.

The rearrangement links TRBV4-2 to TRBJ1-2; TRBD1 agrees at 8 bases. The germline V gene has CDR1 LGHNA and CDR2 YNFKEQ. This CDR3 contains 14 residues. The J segment lost 8 bases and the V segment lost 6 bases, leaving 11 bases of the junction unmatched. In nucleotides, the CDR3 is TGTGCCAGCAGTCAGGACAGGGCGGGTGGCGGCTACACCTTC. The encoded protein is CASSQDRAGGGYTF.

This clone was detected only a few times. Here the CDR3 DNA reads TGTGCCAGCACCTTCGAGGTACCTGAAGCTTTCTTT. It codes for CASTFEVPEAFF. J is TRBJ1-1 and V is TRBV2; D gene uncertain. Trimming took off 7 bases at V and 6 bases at J, with 12 bases between the two ends. The length of the CDR3 is 12 residues. The germline V gene has CDR1 SNHLY and CDR2 FYNNEI.

This clone occurred once. The genes are TRBV7-2 and TRBJ2-7, with D unclear. Trimming pared 1 base from V and 2 bases from J, leaving 18 bases between. Germline CDR1 and CDR2: SGHTA and FQGNSA. This CDR3 comprises 17 residues. CDR3 residues: CASSLVAELRPPYEQYF. CDR3 DNA: TGTGCCAGCAGCTTAGTAGCCGAACTGCGGCCCCCCTACGAGCAGTACTTC.

The chain links TRBV14 to TRBJ2-7; perhaps TRBD2 as D (6 bases). With 1 base removed from V and 0 bases from J, the gap between germline ends came to 10 bases. From germline, CDR1 is SGHDN and CDR2 FVKESK. The CDR3 totals 15 residues. The CDR3 coding sequence is TGTGCCAGCAGCCAAGGACTAGGAATCTCCTACGAGCAGTACTTC. As protein: CASSQGLGISYEQYF.

This chain links TRBV6-5 with TRBJ2-3; the match to TRBD2 covers 9 bases. Trimming at V came to 7 bases and at J to 0 bases, leaving 2 bases not matched to a gene. CDR1 is MNHEY and CDR2 is SVGAGI in the germline V gene. The CDR3 totals 14 residues. This CDR3 reads CASTAGGSTDTQYF. CDR3 in DNA: TGTGCCAGCACAGCGGGGGGTAGCACAGATACGCAGTATTTT.

The chain combines TRBV29-1 with TRBJ1-1, with 9 bases identical to TRBD1. This CDR3 has 12 residues. With V trimmed by 6 bases and J by 4 bases, 3 bases remained unmatched. Germline values: CDR1 SQVTM, CDR2 ANQGSEA. The CDR3 loop reads CSVETGGTEAFF. Here the CDR3 DNA reads TGCAGCGTCGAGACAGGGGGCACTGAAGCTTTCTTT.